A selection of T cell receptor beta chains follows, all from one sample in a study of blood T cell repertoires in COVID-19. The repertoire was sequenced with immunoSEQ multiplex PCR; TCRdb's copy has only in-frame clones and lacks some. The sample comprises about 210,000 clones, about 91% of which are singletons, and more than 0.95% rests with the top ten. The specimen sequenced was peripheral blood. All receptors derive from a young man with acute or convalescent COVID-19. CDR3s include the opening cysteine and the closing phenylalanine or tryptophan. The D gene is left open where the match is weak. Rows give clone size only sometimes, using once, few, many, or a class for an expanded clone.

clone_size,j_call,v_call,d_call,cdr3_nt,cdr3_aa
-,TRBJ2-5,TRBV27,TRBD1,TGTGCCAGCAGCAACCGGGACAGTCAAGAGACCCAGTACTTC,CASSNRDSQETQYF
-,TRBJ1-4,TRBV5-1,TRBD1,TGCGCCAGCAGCTTGGTGGGACAGGGGAATGAAAAACTGTTTTTT,CASSLVGQGNEKLFF
-,TRBJ2-2,TRBV19,TRBD1,TGTGCCAGTAGTATCGACAGGGGGGGCACCGGGGAGCTGTTTTTT,CASSIDRGGTGELFF
few,TRBJ2-7,TRBV5-4,-,TGTGCCAGCAGCGGCAGCTCCTACGAGCAGTACTTC,CASSGSSYEQYF
-,TRBJ2-1,TRBV6-5,TRBD2,TGTGCCAGCAGAACCGGGACTAGCACGGGTGAGCAGTTCTTC,CASRTGTSTGEQFF
once,TRBJ1-2,TRBV15,-,TGTGCCACCAGCAGTGGGAGGACTCCCTATGGCTACACCTTC,CATSSGRTPYGYTF
-,TRBJ2-2,TRBV6-5,-,TGTGCCAGCAGCGGGACTGCCGGGGAGCTGTTTTTT,CASSGTAGELFF
-,TRBJ2-3,TRBV9,TRBD2,TGTGCCAGCAGCGTAAGCGGGGGGGGCACAGATACGCAGTATTTT,CASSVSGGGTDTQYF
few,TRBJ2-2,TRBV7-3,-,TGTGCCAGCAGTTCTAGCCAGGGGCCGGCCGGGGAGCTGTTTTTT,CASSSSQGPAGELFF
-,TRBJ1-6,TRBV18,-,TGTGCCAGCTCACCGGGCTGGGATAATTCACCCCTCCACTTT,CASSPGWDNSPLHF
-,TRBJ1-1,TRBV12-3/TRBV12-4,TRBD1,TGTGCCAGCTTGTCAACAGGGGACACTGAAGCTTTCTTT,CASLSTGDTEAFF
-,TRBJ2-4,TRBV11-2,-,TGTGCCAGCAGCTTAGCCGGGACTCAGGATCACATTCAGTACTTC,CASSLAGTQDHIQYF
-,TRBJ2-5,TRBV7-3,TRBD2,TGTGCCAGCAGCCAGTCAGCGGGGGGGCTGGAGACCCAGTACTTC,CASSQSAGGLETQYF
-,TRBJ2-7,TRBV3-1/TRBV3-2,TRBD1,TGTGCCAGCAGCCAAGATGTAACAGGGGGCAAGCAGTACTTC,CASSQDVTGGKQYF
-,TRBJ1-5,TRBV7-9,-,TGTGCCAGCAGCCGAGACATTAGCAATCAGCCCCAGCATTTT,CASSRDISNQPQHF
-,TRBJ1-1,TRBV14,-,TGTGCCAGCAGCCAAGCTCTTTACATGAACACTGAAGCTTTCTTT,CASSQALYMNTEAFF
once,TRBJ1-4,TRBV28,-,TGTGCCAGCAGTGCCACAGGGCCAATTAATGAAAAACTGTTTTTT,CASSATGPINEKLFF
-,TRBJ1-1,TRBV5-4,TRBD1,TGTGCCAGCAGCACCGGACAGGGAAGGGGGTACACTGAAGCTTTCTTT,CASSTGQGRGYTEAFF
-,TRBJ1-5,TRBV6-5,-,TGTGCCGCGGGGGGCAGGAGCAATCAGCCCCAGCATTTT,CAAGGRSNQPQHF
-,TRBJ1-1,TRBV28,-,TGTGCCAGCAGTTTGCAGGGAGGGGAAACTGAAGCTTTCTTT,CASSLQGGETEAFF
-,TRBJ2-4,TRBV7-2,TRBD1,TGTGCCAGCAGCCCTACCGGGACAGGGGGCGCGAGGGACATTCAGTACTTC,CASSPTGTGGARDIQYF
-,TRBJ1-5,TRBV7-2,-,TGTGCCAGCTCCCGGGGGAGTAATCAGCCCCAGCATTTT,CASSRGSNQPQHF
-,TRBJ1-4,TRBV10-2,-,TGCGCCAGCAGTGAGTCGTGGGCAGGTGGTAGGTTTTTT,CASSESWAGGRFF
once,TRBJ1-5,TRBV19,-,TGTGCCAGTAGTATCAGGGTTAGCAATCAGCCCCAGCATTTT,CASSIRVSNQPQHF
-,TRBJ1-4,TRBV28,TRBD1,TGCGGTGCAGGGGGCGCGGGGATTAATGAAAAACTGTTTTTT,CGAGGAGINEKLFF
-,TRBJ2-1,TRBV28,TRBD2,TGTGCCAGCAGCCGGGGTACCCCTCCGGGACTAGGAATCTTC,CASSRGTPPGLGIF
-,TRBJ2-1,TRBV15,-,TGTGCCACCAGCTTTACCGGGAGAGACAATGAGCAGTTCTTC,CATSFTGRDNEQFF
-,TRBJ2-5,TRBV3-1/TRBV3-2,-,TGTGCCAGCAGCCAAACCGGACTTGGAAGAATGGAGACCCAGTACTTC,CASSQTGLGRMETQYF
-,TRBJ1-1,TRBV10-3,-,TGTGCCATCACCCTGACAACTGACACTGAAGCTTTCTTT,CAITLTTDTEAFF
-,TRBJ1-1,TRBV7-8,-,TGTGCCAGCAGACAGAGTATGGACACTGAAGCTTTCTTT,CASRQSMDTEAFF
-,TRBJ2-1,TRBV28,-,TGTGCCAGCAGTTTAATCACCCTGCGTAACAATGAGCAGTTCTTC,CASSLITLRNNEQFF
-,TRBJ1-1,TRBV19,-,TGTGCCAGTAGTATCTCCCCCGGGAGGGGAAACACTGAAGCTTTCTTT,CASSISPGRGNTEAFF
-,TRBJ2-7,TRBV6-6,TRBD1,TGTGCCAGCAGCGATACCGGGACAGGCAACGAGCAGTACTTC,CASSDTGTGNEQYF
-,TRBJ2-3,TRBV29-1,-,TGCAGCGTTGAAAGCAACCCAGATACGCAGTATTTT,CSVESNPDTQYF
few,TRBJ1-5,TRBV27,TRBD1,TGTGCCAGCAGTGGGCCCGGGACAGGGATTCAGCCCCAGCATTTT,CASSGPGTGIQPQHF
-,TRBJ1-2,TRBV28,-,TGTGCCAGCAGTTTATCTCCGGGGGGCTACACCTTC,CASSLSPGGYTF
-,TRBJ2-3,TRBV5-4,TRBD2,TGTGCCAGCAGCCGAAGACTAGCGGGAGGGGGACACACAGATACGCAGTATTTT,CASSRRLAGGGHTDTQYF